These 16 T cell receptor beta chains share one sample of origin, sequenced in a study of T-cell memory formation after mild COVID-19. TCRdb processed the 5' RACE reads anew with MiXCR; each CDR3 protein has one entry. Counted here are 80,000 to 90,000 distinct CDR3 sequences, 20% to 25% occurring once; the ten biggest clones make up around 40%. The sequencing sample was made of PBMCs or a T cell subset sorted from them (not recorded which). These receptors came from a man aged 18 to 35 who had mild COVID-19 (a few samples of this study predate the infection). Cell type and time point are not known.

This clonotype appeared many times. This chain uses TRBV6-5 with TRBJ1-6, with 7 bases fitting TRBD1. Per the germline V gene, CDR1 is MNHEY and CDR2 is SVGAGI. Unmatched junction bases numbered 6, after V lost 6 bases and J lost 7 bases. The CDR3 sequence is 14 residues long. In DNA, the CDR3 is TGTGCCAGCAGACCGACAGGGAGGAATTCACCCCTCCACTTT. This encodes CASRPTGRNSPLHF.

The CDR3 sequence is CASSHRDGYEQYV. Written as DNA, the CDR3 is TGTGCCAGCAGCCACAGGGATGGCTACGAGCAGTACGTC. The rearrangement uses TRBV7-9 and TRBJ2-7; D possibly corresponds to TRBD1 (6 bases). The ends were cut back, 5 bases at V and 3 bases at J, with 11 bases in the middle. Germline V CDR1 and CDR2: SEHNR, FQNEAQ (reference sequence). The CDR3 spans 13 residues.

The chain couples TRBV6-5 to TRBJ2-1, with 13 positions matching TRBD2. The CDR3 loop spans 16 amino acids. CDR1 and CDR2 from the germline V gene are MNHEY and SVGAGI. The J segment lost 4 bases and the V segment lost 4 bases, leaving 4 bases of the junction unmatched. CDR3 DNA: TGTGCCAGCAGTTTTACGACTAGCGGGGGGTACAATGAGCAGTTCTTC. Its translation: CASSFTTSGGYNEQFF.

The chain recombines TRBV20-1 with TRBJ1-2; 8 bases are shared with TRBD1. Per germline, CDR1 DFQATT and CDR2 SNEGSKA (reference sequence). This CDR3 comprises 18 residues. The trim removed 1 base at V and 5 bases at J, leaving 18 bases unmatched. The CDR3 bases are TGCAGTGCTAGAGGGCCTGGACAGGGAATAGTGGCGTCGTATGGCTACACCTTC. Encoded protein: CSARGPGQGIVASYGYTF.

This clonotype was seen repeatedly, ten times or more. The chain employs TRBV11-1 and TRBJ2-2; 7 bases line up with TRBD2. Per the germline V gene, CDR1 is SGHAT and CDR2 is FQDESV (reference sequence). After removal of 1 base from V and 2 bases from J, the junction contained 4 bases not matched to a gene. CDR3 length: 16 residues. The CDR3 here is CASSLGRGFNTGELFF. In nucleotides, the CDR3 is TGTGCCAGCAGCTTAGGGCGGGGGTTCAACACCGGGGAGCTGTTTTTT.

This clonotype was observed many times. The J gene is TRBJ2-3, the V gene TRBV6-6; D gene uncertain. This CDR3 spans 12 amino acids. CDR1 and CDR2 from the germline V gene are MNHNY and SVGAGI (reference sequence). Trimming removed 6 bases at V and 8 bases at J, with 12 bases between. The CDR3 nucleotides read TGTGCCAGCAGCCCAAGAGTCCGTACGCAGTATTTT. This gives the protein CASSPRVRTQYF.

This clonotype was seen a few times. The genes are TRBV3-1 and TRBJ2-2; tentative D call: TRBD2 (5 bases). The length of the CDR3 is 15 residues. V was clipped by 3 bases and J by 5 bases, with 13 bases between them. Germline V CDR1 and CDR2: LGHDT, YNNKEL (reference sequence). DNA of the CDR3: TGTGCCAGCAGCCACACCTCGGACTTTACCGGGGAGCTGTTTTTT. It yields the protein CASSHTSDFTGELFF.

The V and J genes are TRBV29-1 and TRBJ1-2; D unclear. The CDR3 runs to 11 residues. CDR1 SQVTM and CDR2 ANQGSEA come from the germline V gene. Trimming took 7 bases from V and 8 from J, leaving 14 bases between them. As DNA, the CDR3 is TGCAGCGCCACCGGGAAGGCGGGCTACACCTTC. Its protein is CSATGKAGYTF.

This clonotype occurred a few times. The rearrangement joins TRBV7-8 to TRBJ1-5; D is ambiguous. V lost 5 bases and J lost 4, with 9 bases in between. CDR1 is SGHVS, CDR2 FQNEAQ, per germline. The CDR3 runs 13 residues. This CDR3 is CASSQALNQPQHF. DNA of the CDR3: TGTGCCAGCAGCCAAGCGCTTAATCAGCCCCAGCATTTT.

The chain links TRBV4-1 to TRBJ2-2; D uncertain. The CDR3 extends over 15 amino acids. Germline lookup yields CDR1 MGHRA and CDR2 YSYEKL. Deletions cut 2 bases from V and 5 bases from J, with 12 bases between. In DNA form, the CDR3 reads TGCGCCAGCAGCCAATCCGAAGGGCTAACCGGGGAGCTGTTTTTT. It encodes CASSQSEGLTGELFF.

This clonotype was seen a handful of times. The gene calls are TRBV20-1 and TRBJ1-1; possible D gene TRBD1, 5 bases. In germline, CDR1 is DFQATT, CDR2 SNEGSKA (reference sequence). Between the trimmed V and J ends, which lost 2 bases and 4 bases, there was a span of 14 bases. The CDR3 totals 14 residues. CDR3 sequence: CSARRGEGSTEAFF. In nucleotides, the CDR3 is TGCAGTGCTAGACGAGGGGAGGGGAGCACTGAAGCTTTCTTT.

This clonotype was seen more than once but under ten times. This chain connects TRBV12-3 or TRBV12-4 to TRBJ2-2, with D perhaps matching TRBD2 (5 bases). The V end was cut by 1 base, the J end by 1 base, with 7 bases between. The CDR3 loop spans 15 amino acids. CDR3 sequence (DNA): TGTGCCAGCAGTTTAGTCGCGGGGAACACCGGGGAGCTGTTTTTT. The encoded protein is CASSLVAGNTGELFF.

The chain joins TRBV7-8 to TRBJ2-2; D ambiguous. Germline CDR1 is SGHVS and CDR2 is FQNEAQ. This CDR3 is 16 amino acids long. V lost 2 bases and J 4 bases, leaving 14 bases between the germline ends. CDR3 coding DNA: TGTGCCAGCAGCTTACAGTCCTCGTGGGGCACCGGGGAGCTGTTTTTT. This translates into CASSLQSSWGTGELFF.

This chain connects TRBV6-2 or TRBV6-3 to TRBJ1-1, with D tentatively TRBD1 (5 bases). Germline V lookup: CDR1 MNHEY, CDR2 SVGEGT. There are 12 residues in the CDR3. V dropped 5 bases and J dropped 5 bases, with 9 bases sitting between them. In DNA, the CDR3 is TGTGCCAGCAGTCAGGGTTGGACTGAAGCTTTCTTT. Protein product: CASSQGWTEAFF.

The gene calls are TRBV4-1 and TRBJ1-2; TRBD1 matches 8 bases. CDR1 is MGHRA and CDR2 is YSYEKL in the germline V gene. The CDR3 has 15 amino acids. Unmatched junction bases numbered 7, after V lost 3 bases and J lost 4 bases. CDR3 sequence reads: CASSHLTDRAYGYTF. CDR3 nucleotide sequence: TGCGCCAGCAGCCACTTAACGGACAGGGCCTATGGCTACACCTTC.

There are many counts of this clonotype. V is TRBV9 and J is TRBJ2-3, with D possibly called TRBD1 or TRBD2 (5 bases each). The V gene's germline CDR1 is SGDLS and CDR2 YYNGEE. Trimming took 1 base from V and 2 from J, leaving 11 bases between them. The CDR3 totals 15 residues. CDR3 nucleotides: TGTGCCAGCAGCGTATCCTGGGGGAACACAGATACGCAGTATTTT. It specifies CASSVSWGNTDTQYF.